The following is a TCR beta chain sequence with its context. Its specificity is not known. The data stem from a study of OX40 agonist ivuxolimab in advanced cancers. Only in-frame clones appear in the TCRdb table, and some are missing; sequencing was by immunoSEQ multiplex PCR. The table has around 70,000 clones, 83% seen once. This CDR3 region has 17 residues. The V end lost 5 bases, the J end lost 0 bases, and 14 bases lay between the germline ends. The germline gives CDR1 MRHNA, CDR2 SNTAGT. Study-wide results and limits: Specificity for antigen went undetermined in the expanded peripheral T cells. Among T cells, CD8+ cells averaged more expanded clones than CD4+ cells.

This sample comprised CD4+ or CD8+ T cells sorted from blood, obtained in a trial of the OX40 agonist ivuxolimab. The chain couples TRBV6-4 to TRBJ2-6; D uncertain. The origin of this receptor is an adult with an advanced solid tumor such as melanoma, head and neck, liver or kidney cancer. CDR3 DNA: TGTGCCAGCAGTCATGGACCCCCGACCTCTGGGGCCAACGTCCTGACTTTC. Its protein product is CASSHGPPTSGANVLTF.